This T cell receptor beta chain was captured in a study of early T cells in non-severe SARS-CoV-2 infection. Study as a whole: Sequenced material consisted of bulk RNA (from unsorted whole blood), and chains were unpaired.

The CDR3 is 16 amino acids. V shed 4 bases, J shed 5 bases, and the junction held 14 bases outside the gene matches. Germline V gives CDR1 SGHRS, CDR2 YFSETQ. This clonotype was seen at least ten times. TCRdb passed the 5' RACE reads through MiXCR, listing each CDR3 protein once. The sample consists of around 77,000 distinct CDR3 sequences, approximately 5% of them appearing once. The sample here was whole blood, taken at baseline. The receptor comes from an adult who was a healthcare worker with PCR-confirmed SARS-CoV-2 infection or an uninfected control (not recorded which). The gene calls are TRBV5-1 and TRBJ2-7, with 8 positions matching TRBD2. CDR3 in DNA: TGCGCCAGCAGCAGACCGGGGGAGCGGGAGACCCACGAGCAGTACTTC. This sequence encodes CASSRPGERETHEQYF.